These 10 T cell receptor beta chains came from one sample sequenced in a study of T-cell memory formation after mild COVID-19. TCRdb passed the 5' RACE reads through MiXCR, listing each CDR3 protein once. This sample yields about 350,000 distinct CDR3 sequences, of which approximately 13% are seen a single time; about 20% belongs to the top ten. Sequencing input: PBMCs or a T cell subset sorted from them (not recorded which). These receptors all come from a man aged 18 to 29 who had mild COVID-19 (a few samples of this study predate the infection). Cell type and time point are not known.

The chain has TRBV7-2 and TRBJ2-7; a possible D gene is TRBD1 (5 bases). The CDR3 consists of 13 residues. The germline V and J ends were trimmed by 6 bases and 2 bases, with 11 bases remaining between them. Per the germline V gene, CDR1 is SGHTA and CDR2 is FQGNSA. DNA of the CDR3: TGTGCCAGCAGTCCGACAGAGACCTACGAGCAGTACTTC. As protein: CASSPTETYEQYF.

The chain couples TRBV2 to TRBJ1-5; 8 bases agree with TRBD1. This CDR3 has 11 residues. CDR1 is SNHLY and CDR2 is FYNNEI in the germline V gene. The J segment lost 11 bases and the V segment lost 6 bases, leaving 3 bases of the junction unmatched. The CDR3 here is CASSRTGTQHF. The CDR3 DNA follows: TGTGCCAGCAGCCGGACAGGGACCCAGCATTTT.

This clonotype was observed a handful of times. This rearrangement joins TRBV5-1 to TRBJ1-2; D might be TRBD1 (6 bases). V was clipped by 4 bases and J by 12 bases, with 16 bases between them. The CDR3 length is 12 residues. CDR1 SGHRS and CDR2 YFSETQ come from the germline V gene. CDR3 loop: CASSPWGGEHTF. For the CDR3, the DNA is TGCGCCAGCAGCCCATGGGGGGGCGAACACACCTTC.

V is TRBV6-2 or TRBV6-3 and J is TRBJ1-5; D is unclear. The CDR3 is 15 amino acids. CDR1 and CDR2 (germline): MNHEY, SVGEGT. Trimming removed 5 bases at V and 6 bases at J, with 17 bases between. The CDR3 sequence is CASSPGSQVGQPQHF. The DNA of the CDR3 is TGTGCCAGCAGTCCCGGGTCGCAAGTGGGTCAGCCCCAGCATTTT.

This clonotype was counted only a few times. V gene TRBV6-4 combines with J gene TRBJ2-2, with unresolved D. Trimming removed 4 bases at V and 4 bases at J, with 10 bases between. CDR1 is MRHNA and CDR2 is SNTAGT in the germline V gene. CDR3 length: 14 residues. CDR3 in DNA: TGTGCCAGCAGTGCCACCGGGCCCACCGGGGAGCTGTTTTTT. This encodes CASSATGPTGELFF.

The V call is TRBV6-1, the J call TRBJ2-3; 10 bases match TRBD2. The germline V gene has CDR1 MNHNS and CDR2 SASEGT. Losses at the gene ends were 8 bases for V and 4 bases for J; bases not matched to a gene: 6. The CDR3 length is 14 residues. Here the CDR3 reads CASGGLAIPDTQYF. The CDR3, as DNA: TGTGCCAGCGGGGGACTAGCGATCCCAGATACGCAGTATTTT.

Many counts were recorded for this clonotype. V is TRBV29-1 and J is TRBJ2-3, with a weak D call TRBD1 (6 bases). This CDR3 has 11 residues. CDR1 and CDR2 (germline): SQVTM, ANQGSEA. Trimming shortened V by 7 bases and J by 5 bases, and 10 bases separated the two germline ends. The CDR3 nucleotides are TGCAGCGGGGGGACATTAGATACGCAGTATTTT. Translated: CSGGTLDTQYF.

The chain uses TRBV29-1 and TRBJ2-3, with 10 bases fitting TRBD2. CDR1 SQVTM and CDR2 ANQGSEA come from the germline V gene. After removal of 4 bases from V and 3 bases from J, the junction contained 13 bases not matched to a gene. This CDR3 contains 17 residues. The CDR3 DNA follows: TGCAGCGTTGCTTCAAGCGGGGGGGTCTTGGTAACAGATACGCAGTATTTT. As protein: CSVASSGGVLVTDTQYF.

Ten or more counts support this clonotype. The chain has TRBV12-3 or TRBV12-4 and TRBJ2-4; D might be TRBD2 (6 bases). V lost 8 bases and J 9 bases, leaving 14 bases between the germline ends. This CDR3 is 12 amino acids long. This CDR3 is CASWAEGGIQYF. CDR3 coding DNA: TGTGCCAGCTGGGCGGAGGGAGGCATTCAGTACTTC.

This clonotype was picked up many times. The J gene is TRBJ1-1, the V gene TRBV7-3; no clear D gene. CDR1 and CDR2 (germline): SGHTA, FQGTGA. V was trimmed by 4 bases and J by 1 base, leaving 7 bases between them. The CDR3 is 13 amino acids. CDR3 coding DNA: TGTGCCAGCAGCTCCTTAGGGAACACTGAAGCTTTCTTT. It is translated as CASSSLGNTEAFF.